Reported below is one T cell receptor (beta chain). Sequenced by immunoSEQ multiplex PCR; TCRdb stores in-frame clones only, minus some. The sample lists roughly 250,000 clones, 82% occurring once. The CDR3 totals 15 residues. V dropped 4 bases and J dropped 3; count of bases not matched to a gene: 7. Germline-derived CDR1 and CDR2 are SGDLS and YYNGEE. The data were obtained in a study of blood T cell repertoires in COVID-19. This TCR was recovered from an older woman with active or convalescent COVID-19. Sequencing was carried out using peripheral blood. The chain is built from TRBV9 and TRBJ1-1, with 9 nucleotides matching TRBD1. DNA for the CDR3: TGTGCCAGCAGCCCAGGGACAGGGCCCTACACTGAAGCTTTCTTT. Translation: CASSPGTGPYTEAFF.